This T cell receptor (beta chain) was captured in a study of T cells after yellow fever vaccination. Broader study findings: Most clones from primary vaccination resurfaced after the booster (around 95% CD4, less than 90% CD8). Although the secondary response was weaker, it peaked faster, at day 5 versus 15.

This clonotype was seen a handful of times. Its target is not known. From the 5' RACE reads, TCRdb called clonotypes with MiXCR, one entry per CDR3 protein. The table records 300,000 to 350,000 distinct CDR3 sequences, roughly a tenth of them present only once. This receptor was obtained from a man in his late teens or twenties who received the YFV17D yellow fever vaccine. The sequencing here drew on CD4+ T cells sorted from PBMCs, taken 45 days after the yellow fever booster vaccination.

CDR3 nucleotide sequence: TGTGCCAGGCCCCCGCGGGGGTCGGGTAACTATGGCTACACCTTC. This encodes CARPPRGSGNYGYTF. This sequence joins TRBV28 and TRBJ1-2; weak D call: TRBD1 (5 bases). The CDR3 has 15 residues. V lost 9 bases, J lost 1 base, and 18 bases lay in between. The germline gives CDR1 MDHEN, CDR2 SYDVKM.